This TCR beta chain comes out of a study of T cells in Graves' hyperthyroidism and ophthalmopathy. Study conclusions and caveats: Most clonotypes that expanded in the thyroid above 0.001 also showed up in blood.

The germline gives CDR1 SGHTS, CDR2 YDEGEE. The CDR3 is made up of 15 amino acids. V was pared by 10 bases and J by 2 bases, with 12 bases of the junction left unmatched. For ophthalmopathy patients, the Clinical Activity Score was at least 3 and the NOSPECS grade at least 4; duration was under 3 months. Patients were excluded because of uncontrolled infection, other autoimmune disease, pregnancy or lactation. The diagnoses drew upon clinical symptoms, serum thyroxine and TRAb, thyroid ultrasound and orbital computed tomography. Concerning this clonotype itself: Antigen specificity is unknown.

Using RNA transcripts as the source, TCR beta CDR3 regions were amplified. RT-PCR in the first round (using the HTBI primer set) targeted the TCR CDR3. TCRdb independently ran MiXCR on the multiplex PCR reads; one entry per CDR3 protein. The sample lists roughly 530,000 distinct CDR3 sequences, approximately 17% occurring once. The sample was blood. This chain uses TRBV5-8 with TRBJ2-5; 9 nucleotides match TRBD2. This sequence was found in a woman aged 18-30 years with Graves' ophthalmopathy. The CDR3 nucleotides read TGTGCCTGCAAGGGTAGCGGGAGAAGGCAAGAGACCCAGTACTTC. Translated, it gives CACKGSGRRQETQYF.